This section outlines one T cell receptor (beta chain) sequence together with its context. These data come from a study of OX40 agonist ivuxolimab in advanced cancers. Produced via immunoSEQ multiplex PCR; TCRdb's table is partial and in-frame only. Among around 66,000 clones, 80% to 85% were seen once, and the ten largest hold about 4.5%. The receptor was derived from an adult with an advanced solid tumor such as melanoma, head and neck, liver or kidney cancer. The source was CD4+ or CD8+ T cells sorted from blood, collected in a trial of the OX40 agonist ivuxolimab.

CDR3 nucleotide sequence: TGTGCCAGCAGCTTAGTACAGGGGTATAGAGAGACCCAGTACTTC. Translating gives CASSLVQGYRETQYF. The rearrangement uses TRBV7-2 and TRBJ2-5, with 7 bases aligning to TRBD1. Germline loops: CDR1 SGHTA, CDR2 FQGNSA. This CDR3 region has 15 residues. Trimming cost V 1 base and J 4 bases; bases outside gene matches: 6.